The present TCR beta chain was sequenced within a study of chemoradiotherapy in HPV16-positive cancers. The wider study: Candidate HPV-specific clones and shared TCR motifs came from two HPV16-positive patients. Overall study findings and caveats: HPV-specific T cells were functionally defined from only two HPV16-positive patients. For HPV16-positive patients, expanding HPV-responsive T cells associated with longer recurrence-free survival.

A word on this clone: Antigen: not known.

Measured with immunoSEQ multiplex PCR; TCRdb has only the in-frame clones, and not every one. The sample has around 6,300 clones, 75% to 95% seen once. The J segment lost 3 bases and the V segment lost 6 bases, leaving 2 bases of the junction unmatched. The CDR3 spans 12 residues. Germline values: CDR1 MNHNY, CDR2 SVGAGI (reference sequence). Over chemoradiotherapy, repertoires were sampled more than once. This clonotype originated in a human donor with HPV-associated anogenital cancer. This sample comprised blood, obtained from a patient who underwent chemoradiotherapy. The chain is built from TRBV6-6 and TRBJ2-7; TRBD1 matches at 7 bases. The chain's CDR3 is CASRQGNYEQYF. CDR3 nucleotides: TGTGCCAGCAGACAGGGGAACTACGAGCAGTACTTC.